This T cell receptor beta chain was captured by sequencing in a study of PD-1 blockade in classical Hodgkin lymphoma. Findings and limits, study-wide: It was reported that newly diagnosed patients had less baseline TCR diversity than healthy donors. Patients excluded were those beginning nivolumab under 1 year after ASCT.

At least ten counts were recorded for this clone. Its antigen remains unknown. Deletions cut 8 bases from V and 8 bases from J, with 13 bases between. Germline-derived CDR1 and CDR2 are MDHEN and SYDVKM. The CDR3 is 12 amino acids. Each of the patients experienced relapse following autologous stem cell transplantation, and their brentuximab vedotin exposure differed. This table comes from immunoSEQ multiplex PCR, and its TCRdb copy is limited to in-frame clones, with some not included. Of about 46,000 clones in the sample, around 72% were seen once. V and J are TRBV28 and TRBJ2-1; maybe TRBD1 (5 bases). The TCR comes from a human donor with classical Hodgkin lymphoma. The sequencing here drew on peripheral blood mononuclear cells (PBMCs), taken at baseline. DNA of the CDR3: TGTGCCAGCCGATTCAGGGCTCATGAGCAGTTCTTC. Translation gives CASRFRAHEQFF.